Listed here are 20 T cell receptor beta chains from one sample, sequenced in a study of siplizumab effects on memory and regulatory T cells. Assay used: immunoSEQ multiplex PCR; TCRdb lists only in-frame clones, some missing. In the table there are 100,000 or so clones, around 90% of which are singletons. Material for sequencing was non-Treg CD4+ T cells sorted from blood. The receptors stem from a human donor in good health.

V usage is TRBV6-5 and J usage is TRBJ2-1, with TRBD2 matching over 10 bases. There are 13 residues in the CDR3. Per germline, CDR1 MNHEY and CDR2 SVGAGI. Trimming at V came to 6 bases and at J to 13 bases, leaving 9 bases not matched to a gene. CDR3 region: CASRETSGRAQFF. Here the CDR3 DNA reads TGTGCCAGCAGGGAAACCAGCGGGAGGGCCCAGTTCTTC.

This chain links TRBV5-4 with TRBJ2-7; TRBD2 is a possible D gene (5 bases). Germline lookup yields CDR1 SGHNT and CDR2 YYREEE (reference sequence). The CDR3 is 13 residues long. Trimming shortened V by 3 bases and J by 7 bases, and 14 bases separated the two germline ends. DNA for the CDR3: TGTGCCAGCAGCTCAAATGAGGGCAGGGAGCAGTACTTC. Its translation: CASSSNEGREQYF.

CDR3 nucleotides: TGTGCCAGCAGCCTCACCGAGGGACTCAGCTACGAGCAGTACTTC. Translated: CASSLTEGLSYEQYF. This sequence joins TRBV6-5 and TRBJ2-7; a weak D match, TRBD2 (6 bases). This CDR3 has 15 residues. Trimming removed 6 bases from V and 3 bases from J, with 18 bases in between. Germline CDR1 and CDR2: MNHEY and SVGAGI.

This chain uses TRBV5-1 with TRBJ2-7; 9 bases line up with TRBD2. V shed 4 bases, J shed 0 bases, and the junction held 8 bases outside the gene matches. The CDR3 extends over 16 amino acids. Germline loops: CDR1 SGHRS, CDR2 YFSETQ. The CDR3 DNA reads as TGCGCCAGCAGCCCTAGCGGGATGGAGAGCTCCTACGAGCAGTACTTC. This gives the protein CASSPSGMESSYEQYF.

The V gene is TRBV7-9, the J gene TRBJ2-2; tentative D call: TRBD1 (5 bases). V was trimmed by 6 bases and J by 0 bases, leaving 20 bases between them. The CDR3 loop spans 18 amino acids. Germline V gene data show CDR1 as SEHNR and CDR2 as FQNEAQ (reference sequence). The DNA of the CDR3 is TGTGCCAGCAGATCCTATCGCACCAGGGCCGCGAACACCGGGGAGCTGTTTTTT. This translates into CASRSYRTRAANTGELFF.

The chain joins TRBV28 to TRBJ1-1; 7 bases are a match to TRBD1. Trimming at V came to 4 bases and at J to 3 bases, leaving 11 bases not matched to a gene. Germline CDR1 MDHEN, CDR2 SYDVKM. CDR3 size: 16 residues. The CDR3, as DNA: TGTGCCAGCAGTTCCCTTACAGGGGCAGGGGACACTGAAGCTTTCTTT. Its translation: CASSSLTGAGDTEAFF.

This chain connects TRBV20-1 to TRBJ2-3, with D maybe TRBD1 (6 bases). CDR3 length: 11 residues. Germline values: CDR1 DFQATT, CDR2 SNEGSKA (reference sequence). V lost 5 bases, J lost 8 bases, and 11 bases lay in between. This chain's CDR3 is CSAEGDITQYF. DNA of the CDR3: TGCAGTGCTGAAGGGGACATTACGCAGTATTTT.

This chain joins TRBV9 and TRBJ2-1, with TRBD1 matching 7 bases. The CDR3 is 15 amino acids. Trimming took 3 bases from V and 4 from J; bases not matched to a gene: 7. Germline CDR1 SGDLS, CDR2 YYNGEE. CDR3 sequence (DNA): TGTGCCAGCAGCGGAATGACAGGGATGTACAATGAGCAGTTCTTC. Translating gives CASSGMTGMYNEQFF.

CDR3 DNA sequence: TGTGCCAGCACTCGAGCGGCCCACTCCTACAATGAGCAGTTCTTC. This codes for CASTRAAHSYNEQFF. This chain uses TRBV11-1 with TRBJ2-1, with D possibly TRBD2 on 5 matching bases. Looked up from germline, CDR1 is SGHAT and CDR2 is FQDESV (reference sequence). V was cut by 7 bases and J by 0 bases, with 13 bases left in between. CDR3 size: 15 residues.

V and J are TRBV6-6 and TRBJ2-7, with 7 nucleotides matching TRBD1. Per the germline V gene, CDR1 is MNHNY and CDR2 is SVGAGI (reference sequence). The CDR3 sequence is 14 residues long. Unmatched junction bases numbered 2, after V lost 2 bases and J lost 1 base. CDR3: CASSYRGLSYEQYF. The CDR3 nucleotides are TGTGCCAGCAGTTACAGGGGGCTATCCTACGAGCAGTACTTC.

V and J are TRBV30 and TRBJ1-2; no definite D call. Trimming pared 4 bases from V and 4 bases from J, leaving 4 bases between. This CDR3 has 10 amino acids. The germline CDR1 and CDR2 sequences are GTSNPN and SVGIG (reference sequence). The CDR3 DNA follows: TGTGCCTGGAAAAGCTATGGCTACACCTTC. This translates into CAWKSYGYTF.

The rearrangement uses TRBV7-2 and TRBJ1-1; D perhaps matches TRBD1 (6 bases). This CDR3 contains 14 residues. CDR1 is SGHTA, CDR2 FQGNSA, per germline. The V gene lost 3 bases and the J gene lost 5 bases, with 13 bases spanning the gap. The CDR3 loop is CASSFLNQGTEAFF. The CDR3 DNA reads as TGTGCCAGCAGCTTTTTAAACCAGGGGACTGAAGCTTTCTTT.

The V gene is TRBV6-1, the J gene TRBJ2-1; the match to TRBD2 covers 13 bases. This CDR3 has 16 amino acids. J gave up 7 bases and V 2 bases, and 5 bases lay outside the gene matches. CDR1 is MNHNS, CDR2 SASEGT, per germline. The CDR3 coding sequence is TGTGCCAGCAGTGAACAACTAGCGGGAGGGCCGAATGAGCAGTTCTTC. Translation: CASSEQLAGGPNEQFF.

This chain joins TRBV6-5 and TRBJ2-4; 10 bases agree with TRBD1. Per germline, CDR1 MNHEY and CDR2 SVGAGI. J was trimmed by 12 bases and V by 6 bases; bases with no gene match: 5. There are 12 residues in the CDR3. CDR3 loop: CASSRQGASQYF. The CDR3 nucleotides are TGTGCCAGCAGCCGACAGGGGGCCAGTCAGTACTTC.

The table lists this clone with a few counts. V usage is TRBV6-5 and J usage is TRBJ1-1; no reliable D call. Trimming cost V 6 bases and J 1 base, with 9 bases left between them. The CDR3 sequence is 13 residues long. Per the germline V gene, CDR1 is MNHEY and CDR2 is SVGAGI. CDR3 in DNA: TGTGCCAGCAGCCTTACATGGAACACTGAAGCTTTCTTT. Protein: CASSLTWNTEAFF.

The V and J genes are TRBV7-2 and TRBJ1-2; no definite D call. The germline CDR1 and CDR2 sequences are SGHTA and FQGNSA. The CDR3 has 14 amino acids. V dropped 5 bases and J dropped 9 bases, with 19 bases sitting between them. CDR3 nucleotides: TGTGCCAGCAGCCTAGTAGAGGTGGCTATTAGCTACACCTTC. Residues: CASSLVEVAISYTF.

The chain joins TRBV11-3 to TRBJ1-4; D call uncertain. V was shortened by 3 bases and J by 4 bases, with 9 bases between the two germline ends. Looked up from germline, CDR1 is SGHNT and CDR2 is YENEEA. The length of the CDR3 is 14 residues. CDR3 in DNA: TGTGCCAGCAGCTTGGCAGCCTATAATGAAAAACTGTTTTTT. Encoded protein: CASSLAAYNEKLFF.

The CDR3: CASRRGDTQYF. CDR3 DNA: TGTGCCAGTAGACGTGGAGATACGCAGTATTTT. The chain uses TRBV19 and TRBJ2-3; D is unresolved. V lost 6 bases, J lost 5 bases, and 6 bases lay in between. CDR3 length equals 11 residues. Germline V CDR1 and CDR2: LNHDA, SQIVND (reference sequence).

The genes are TRBV10-3 and TRBJ2-4, with D perhaps TRBD1 (5 bases). In germline, CDR1 is ENHRY, CDR2 SYGVKD. Between the trimmed V and J ends, which lost 3 bases and 0 bases, there was a span of 12 bases. The CDR3 extends over 16 amino acids. CDR3 residues: CAISDQGGIAKNIQYF. The CDR3 bases are TGTGCCATCAGTGATCAGGGTGGGATAGCCAAAAACATTCAGTACTTC.

The V gene is TRBV7-2, the J gene TRBJ2-7, with 8 positions matching TRBD1. Trimming cost V 4 bases and J 1 base; bases outside gene matches: 6. From germline, CDR1 is SGHTA and CDR2 FQGNSA. The CDR3 has 15 residues. The CDR3 DNA reads TGTGCCAGCAGCTACGGACAGGGAAGGTCCTACGAGCAGTACTTC. Encoded protein: CASSYGQGRSYEQYF.